This T cell receptor beta chain was documented in a study of T cell responses to AZD1222 COVID-19 vaccine. Study conclusions and caveats: Most donors were white British, females outnumbered males, and clonal diversity was possibly underestimated. The study found Spike-specific TCR breadth and depth rose after two AZD1222 doses. There were vaccine-associated CD4 TCRs across spike, dominant at 160-218 and 743-854.

This CDR3 is 15 amino acids long. The junction had 9 bases not matched to a gene; V was cut back by 4 bases and J by 3 bases. From germline, CDR1 is SGHKS and CDR2 YYEKEE (reference sequence). On this clone: Its antigen is undetermined.

Sequencing used immunoSEQ multiplex PCR; TCRdb keeps in-frame clones, though not all of them. The table lists around 140,000 clones, about nine tenths of them singletons, with 6.5% to 8.5% in the top ten. The specimen was peripheral blood, collected on day 0 of AZD1222 vaccination. The sequence came from an adult in good health. This chain uses TRBV5-5 with TRBJ1-1, with 7 nucleotides matching TRBD1. CDR3 region: CASSPPGQTYTEAFF. For the CDR3, the DNA is TGTGCCAGCAGCCCTCCGGGACAGACCTACACTGAAGCTTTCTTT.